The clone carrying this T cell receptor beta chain was detected only once. Trimming pared 5 bases from V and 5 bases from J, leaving 9 bases between. This CDR3 region has 12 residues. Authors' data handling: Quantification of nucleated cells was approximated via reference gene primer amplification. Sequencing was performed with immunoSEQ multiplex PCR; in TCRdb, only in-frame clones are kept and a portion is missing. That table gives V, J and clone size, and the DNA gave D and trimming. In the table there are 45,000 to 55,000 clones, roughly 85% of which are singletons. The data belong to a study of blood T cell repertoires in COVID-19. Turning to the study itself: Collection of acute and convalescent COVID-19 samples took place in the United States, Italy and Spain. T cells, B-cell-depleted T cells, or PBMCs provided the cDNA or gDNA that served as material.

The chain joins TRBV12-3 or TRBV12-4 to TRBJ1-1; no firm D call. Source material: peripheral blood. The receptor comes from a human donor in a cohort sampled during active COVID-19. The CDR3, as DNA: TGTGCCAGCAGTCTCCCCAGGACTGAAGCTTTCTTT. Translating it yields CASSLPRTEAFF.